Presented here are 3 T cell receptor beta chains from one specimen sequenced in a study of blood T cells in healthy people across ages. A second roughly 6 to 11 cycle PCR used barcoded and J-beta primers. Using its own MiXCR run on the 5' RACE reads, TCRdb lists one record per CDR3 protein. This sample yields hundreds of thousands of distinct CDR3 sequences, of which about 42% are seen a single time; around 21% belongs to the top ten. The sample taken for sequencing was blood. These receptors were taken from a man in his sixties in good health.

The gene calls are TRBV4-1 and TRBJ1-5; 7 nucleotides match TRBD1. The trim removed 1 base at V and 0 bases at J, leaving 6 bases unmatched. The CDR3 loop spans 17 amino acids. Germline V gene lookup returns CDR1 MGHRA and CDR2 YSYEKL. The CDR3: CASSQGRDRASNQPQHF. The DNA for the CDR3 is TGCGCCAGCAGCCAAGGACGGGACAGAGCTAGCAATCAGCCCCAGCATTTT.

This clonotype was counted only a few times. This rearrangement joins TRBV15 to TRBJ1-2, with D uncertain. This CDR3 is 14 amino acids long. V was clipped by 2 bases and J by 8 bases, with 15 bases between them. Germline CDR1 reads LNHNV; CDR2 reads YYDKDF (reference sequence). The CDR3 sequence: CATSRSHDTGGYTF. The CDR3 coding sequence is TGTGCCACCAGCAGATCTCATGACACGGGGGGCTACACCTTC.

Worth noting for this clonotype: A much larger clone is a single base away; this may be a read error. The chain combines TRBV12-3 or TRBV12-4 with TRBJ2-2; 9 nucleotides agree with TRBD1. Trimming at V came to 11 bases and at J to 5 bases, leaving 12 bases not matched to a gene. The CDR3 loop spans 15 amino acids. In DNA form, the CDR3 reads TGTGCCGGCCGACCGACAGGGGGAGGAACCGGGGAGCTGTTTTTT. It translates to CAGRPTGGGTGELFF.